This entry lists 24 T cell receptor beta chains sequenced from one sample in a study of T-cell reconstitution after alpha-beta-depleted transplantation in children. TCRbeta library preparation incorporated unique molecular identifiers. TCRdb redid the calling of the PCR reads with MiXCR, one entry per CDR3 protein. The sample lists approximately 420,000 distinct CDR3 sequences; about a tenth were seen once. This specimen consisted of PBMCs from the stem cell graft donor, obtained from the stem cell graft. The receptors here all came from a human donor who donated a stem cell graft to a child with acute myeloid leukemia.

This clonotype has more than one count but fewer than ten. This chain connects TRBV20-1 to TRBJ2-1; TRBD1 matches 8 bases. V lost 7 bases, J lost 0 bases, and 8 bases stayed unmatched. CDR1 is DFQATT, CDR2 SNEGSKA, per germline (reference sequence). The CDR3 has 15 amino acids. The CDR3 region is CSGSGQASSYNEQFF. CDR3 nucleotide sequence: TGCAGTGGATCGGGACAGGCAAGCTCCTACAATGAGCAGTTCTTC.

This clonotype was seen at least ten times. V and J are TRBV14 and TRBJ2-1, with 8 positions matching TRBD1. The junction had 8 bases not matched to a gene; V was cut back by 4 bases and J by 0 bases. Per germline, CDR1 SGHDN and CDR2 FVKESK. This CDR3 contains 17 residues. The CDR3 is CASSPSTGAGSYNEQFF. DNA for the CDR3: TGTGCCAGCAGCCCGTCGACAGGGGCGGGCTCCTACAATGAGCAGTTCTTC.

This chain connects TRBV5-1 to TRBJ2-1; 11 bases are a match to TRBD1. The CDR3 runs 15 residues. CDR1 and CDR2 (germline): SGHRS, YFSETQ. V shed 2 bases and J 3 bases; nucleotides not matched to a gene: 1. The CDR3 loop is CASSFGTGGYNEQFF. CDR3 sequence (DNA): TGCGCCAGCAGCTTCGGGACAGGGGGCTACAATGAGCAGTTCTTC.

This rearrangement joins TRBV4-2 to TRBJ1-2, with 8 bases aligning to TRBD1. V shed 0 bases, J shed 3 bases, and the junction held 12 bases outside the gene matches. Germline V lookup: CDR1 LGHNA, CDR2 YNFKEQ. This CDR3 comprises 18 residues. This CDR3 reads CASSQDVGQGAGDYGYTF. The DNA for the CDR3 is TGTGCCAGCAGCCAAGATGTGGGTCAGGGGGCTGGTGACTATGGCTACACCTTC.

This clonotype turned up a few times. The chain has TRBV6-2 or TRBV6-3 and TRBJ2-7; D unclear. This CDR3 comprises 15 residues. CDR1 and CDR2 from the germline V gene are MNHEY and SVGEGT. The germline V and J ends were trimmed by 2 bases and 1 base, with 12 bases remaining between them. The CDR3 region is CASSYGTTISYEQYF. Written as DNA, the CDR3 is TGTGCCAGCAGTTACGGAACAACGATTTCCTACGAGCAGTACTTC.

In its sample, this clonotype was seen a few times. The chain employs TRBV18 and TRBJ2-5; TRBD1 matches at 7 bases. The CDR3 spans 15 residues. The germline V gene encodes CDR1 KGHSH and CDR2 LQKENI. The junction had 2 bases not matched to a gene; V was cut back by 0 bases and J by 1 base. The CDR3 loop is CASSPPRQGQETQYF. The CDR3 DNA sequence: TGTGCCAGCTCACCACCAAGACAGGGCCAAGAGACCCAGTACTTC.

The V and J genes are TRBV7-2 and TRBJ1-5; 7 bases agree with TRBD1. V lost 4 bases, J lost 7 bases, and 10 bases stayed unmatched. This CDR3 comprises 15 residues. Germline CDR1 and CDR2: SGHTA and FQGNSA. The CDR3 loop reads CASSSEDRSGQPQHF. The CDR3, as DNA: TGTGCCAGCAGCTCAGAGGACAGGTCAGGACAGCCCCAGCATTTT.

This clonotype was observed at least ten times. The CDR3 DNA reads TGTGCCAGCAGCCCCGACAGGGGGCGCGCAGATACGCAGTATTTT. The encoded protein is CASSPDRGRADTQYF. V and J are TRBV7-9 and TRBJ2-3; 10 bases are a match to TRBD1. CDR1 SEHNR and CDR2 FQNEAQ come from the germline V gene (reference sequence). The CDR3 loop spans 15 amino acids. The trim removed 5 bases at V and 4 bases at J, leaving 6 bases unmatched.

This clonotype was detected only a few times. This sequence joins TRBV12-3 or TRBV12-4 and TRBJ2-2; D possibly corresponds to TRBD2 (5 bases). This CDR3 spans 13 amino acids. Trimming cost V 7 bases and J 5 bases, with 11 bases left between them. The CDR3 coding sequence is TGTGCCAGCACACTAGTAGGGACCGGGGAGCTGTTTTTT. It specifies CASTLVGTGELFF.

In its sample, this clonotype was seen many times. This chain's CDR3 is CASSRDRGNEKLFF. CDR3 nucleotides: TGTGCCAGCAGTCGAGACAGGGGGAATGAAAAACTGTTTTTT. The chain is built from TRBV7-2 and TRBJ1-4; 9 bases map to TRBD1. J gave up 5 bases and V 6 bases, and 4 bases lay outside the gene matches. CDR1 and CDR2 from the germline V gene are SGHTA and FQGNSA. The CDR3 is 14 residues long.

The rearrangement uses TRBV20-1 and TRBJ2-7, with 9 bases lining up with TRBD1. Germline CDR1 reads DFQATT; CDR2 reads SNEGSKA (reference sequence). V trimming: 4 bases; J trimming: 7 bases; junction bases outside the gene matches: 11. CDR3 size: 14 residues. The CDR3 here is CSATWGTGRLEQYF. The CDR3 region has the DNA TGCAGTGCTACATGGGGGACAGGGCGGCTGGAGCAGTACTTC.

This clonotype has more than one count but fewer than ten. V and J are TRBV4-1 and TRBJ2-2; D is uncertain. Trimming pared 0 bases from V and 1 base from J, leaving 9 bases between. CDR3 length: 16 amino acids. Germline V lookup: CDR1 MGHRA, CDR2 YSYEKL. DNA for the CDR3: TGCGCCAGCAGCCAAGATGGTATCGAGAACACCGGGGAGCTGTTTTTT. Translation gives CASSQDGIENTGELFF.

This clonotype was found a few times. CDR3 amino acids: CASTQTGIYGYTF. Written as DNA, the CDR3 is TGTGCCAGCACGCAGACAGGGATCTATGGCTACACCTTC. The chain joins TRBV5-5 to TRBJ1-2, with TRBD1 identical over 7 bases. The CDR3 covers 13 residues. Germline CDR1 SGHKS, CDR2 YYEKEE (reference sequence). Trimming removed 6 bases from V and 4 bases from J; junction bases left unmatched: 6.

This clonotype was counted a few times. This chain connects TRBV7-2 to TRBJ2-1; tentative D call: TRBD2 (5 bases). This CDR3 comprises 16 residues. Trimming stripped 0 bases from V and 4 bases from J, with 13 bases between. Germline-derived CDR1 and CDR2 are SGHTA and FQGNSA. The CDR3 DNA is TGTGCCAGCAGCTTAGCGCTCGCTAGCTCGTACAATGAGCAGTTCTTC. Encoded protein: CASSLALASSYNEQFF.

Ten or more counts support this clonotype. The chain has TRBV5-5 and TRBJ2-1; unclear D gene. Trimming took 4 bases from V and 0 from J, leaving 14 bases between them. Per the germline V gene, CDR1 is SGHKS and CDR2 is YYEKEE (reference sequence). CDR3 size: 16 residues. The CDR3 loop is CASSHHGRSSYNEQFF. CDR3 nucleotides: TGTGCCAGCAGCCACCATGGGCGGAGCTCCTACAATGAGCAGTTCTTC. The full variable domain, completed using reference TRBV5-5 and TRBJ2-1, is DAGVTQSPTHLIKTRGQQVTLRCSPISGHKSVSWYQQVLGQGPQFIFQYYEKEERGRGNFPDRFSARQFPNYSSELNVNALLLGDSALYLCASSHHGRSSYNEQFFGPGTRLTVL.

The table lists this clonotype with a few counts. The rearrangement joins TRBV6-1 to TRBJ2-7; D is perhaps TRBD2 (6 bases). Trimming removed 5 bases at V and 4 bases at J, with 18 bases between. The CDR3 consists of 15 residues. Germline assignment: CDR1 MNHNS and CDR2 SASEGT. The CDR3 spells CASSRSTFGGYEQYF. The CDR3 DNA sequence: TGTGCCAGCAGTCGAAGTACCTTTGGGGGGTACGAGCAGTACTTC.

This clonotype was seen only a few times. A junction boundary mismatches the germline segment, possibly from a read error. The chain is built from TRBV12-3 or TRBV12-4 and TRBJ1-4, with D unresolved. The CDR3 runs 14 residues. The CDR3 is CASSFGVSNGKLFF. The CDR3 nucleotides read TGTGCCAGCAGTTTTGGGGTTTCCAATGGAAAACTGTTTTTT.

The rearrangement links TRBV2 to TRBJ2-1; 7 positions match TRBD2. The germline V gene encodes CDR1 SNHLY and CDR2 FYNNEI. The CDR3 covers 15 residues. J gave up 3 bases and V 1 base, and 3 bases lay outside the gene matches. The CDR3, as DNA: TGTGCCAGCAGTGAAGGGGGGACTATCTACAATGAGCAGTTCTTC. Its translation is CASSEGGTIYNEQFF.

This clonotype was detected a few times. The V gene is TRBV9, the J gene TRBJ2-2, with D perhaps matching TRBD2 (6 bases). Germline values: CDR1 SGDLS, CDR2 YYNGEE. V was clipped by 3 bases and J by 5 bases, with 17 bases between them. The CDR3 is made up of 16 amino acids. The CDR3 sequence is CASSAHVSGRTGELFF. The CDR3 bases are TGTGCCAGCAGCGCCCATGTTTCGGGGAGGACCGGGGAGCTGTTTTTT.

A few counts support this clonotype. The CDR3: CASSHSGSQETQYF. In nucleotides, the CDR3 is TGCGCCAGCAGCCACTCAGGATCCCAAGAGACCCAGTACTTC. The rearrangement joins TRBV4-3 to TRBJ2-5; D gene ambiguous. CDR3 length: 14 residues. Germline V gene data show CDR1 as LGHNA and CDR2 as YSLEER. V gave up 3 bases and J gave up 1 base, with 9 bases separating them.

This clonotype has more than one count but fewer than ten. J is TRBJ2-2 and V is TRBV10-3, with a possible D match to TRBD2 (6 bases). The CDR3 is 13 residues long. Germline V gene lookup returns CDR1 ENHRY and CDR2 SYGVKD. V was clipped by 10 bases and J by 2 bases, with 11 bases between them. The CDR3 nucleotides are TGTGCCACGGGGGTAACCAACACCGGGGAGCTGTTTTTT. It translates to CATGVTNTGELFF.

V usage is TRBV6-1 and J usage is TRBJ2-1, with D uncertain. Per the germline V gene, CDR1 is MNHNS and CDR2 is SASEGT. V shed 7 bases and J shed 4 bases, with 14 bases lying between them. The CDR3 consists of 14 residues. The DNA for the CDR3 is TGTGCCAGCAAAACCCCGGCGGAGTACAATGAGCAGTTCTTC. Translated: CASKTPAEYNEQFF.

This CDR3 is CAIRLAYGYTF. In DNA, the CDR3 is TGTGCCATCCGCTTAGCTTATGGCTACACCTTC. The chain combines TRBV10-3 with TRBJ1-2; D remains unclear. The CDR3 loop spans 11 amino acids. V was trimmed by 8 bases and J by 5 bases, leaving 9 bases between them. Looked up from germline, CDR1 is ENHRY and CDR2 is SYGVKD.

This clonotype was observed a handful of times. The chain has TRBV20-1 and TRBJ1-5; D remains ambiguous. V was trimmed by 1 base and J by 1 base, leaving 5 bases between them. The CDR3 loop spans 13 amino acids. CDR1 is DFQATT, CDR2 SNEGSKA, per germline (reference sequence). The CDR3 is CSARGSSNQPQHF. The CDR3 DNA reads TGCAGTGCTAGAGGCAGCAGCAATCAGCCCCAGCATTTT.